This T cell receptor beta chain comes out of a study of cytomegalovirus exposure and HLA in healthy donors. Study-wide results and limits: Donors belonging to an Asian-associated ancestry cluster reportedly showed fewer N-insertions in productive TCRs than the roughly 680-donor mean, according to what a later analysis found. The availability of immune exposure information extended only to CMV serostatus.

As regards this clone: The antigen remains undetermined.

Vbeta (60) and Jbeta (13) primers were used in the PCR. Using immunoSEQ multiplex PCR, the repertoire was profiled, and TCRdb retains in-frame clones only, with some absent. The repertoire holds fewer than 110,000 clones, with roughly 77% as singletons. The CDR3 length is 14 residues. Trimming at V came to 2 bases and at J to 6 bases, leaving 2 bases not matched to a gene. CDR1 is SGHVS, CDR2 FQNEAQ, per germline. Healthy individuals who donated bone marrow served as the donors. The sequenced sample consisted of PBMCs. This chain joins TRBV7-8 and TRBJ2-2, with TRBD1 identical over 8 bases. The clonotype comes from a woman between 18 and 29 years old in good health and CMV-seropositive. This chain's CDR3 is CASSLQGAAGELFF. The DNA of the CDR3 is TGTGCCAGCAGCTTACAGGGGGCTGCCGGGGAGCTGTTTTTT.